This is a list of T cell receptor beta chains from one sample in a study of T-cell reconstitution after alpha-beta-depleted transplantation in children. MiXCR, run by TCRdb on the PCR reads, gives a single entry per CDR3 protein. The sample includes about 900,000 distinct CDR3 sequences, roughly 29% of them seen just once. The sequenced sample was PBMCs, mostly from graft donor cells, obtained 360 days after TCRalphabeta/CD19-depleted stem cell transplant. The receptor set was obtained from a boy less than two years old who had a stem cell transplant for SCID, so the T cells may come from the graft donor. Both conserved end residues are part of each CDR3.

len	v_gene	j_gene	CDR3aa
15	TRBV12-3/TRBV12-4	TRBJ2-5	CASSQSRTALQTQYF
17	TRBV14	TRBJ2-1	CASSPRFGRLPYNEQFF
13	TRBV2	TRBJ2-5	CASSERSYRAQYF
15	TRBV5-1	TRBJ1-5	CASSAGQGSDQPQHF
18	TRBV12-3/TRBV12-4	TRBJ2-1	CASSPRGASGGAYNEQFF
14	TRBV12-3/TRBV12-4	TRBJ2-7	CASSTRTGPYEQYF
16	TRBV11-2	TRBJ2-7	CASSLDRGAQIYEQYF
16	TRBV12-3/TRBV12-4	TRBJ2-7	CASSLGQGKRAYEQYF
15	TRBV25-1	TRBJ2-1	CASSEPLAGGNEQFF
14	TRBV29-1	TRBJ2-3	CSVIQGSYTDTQYF